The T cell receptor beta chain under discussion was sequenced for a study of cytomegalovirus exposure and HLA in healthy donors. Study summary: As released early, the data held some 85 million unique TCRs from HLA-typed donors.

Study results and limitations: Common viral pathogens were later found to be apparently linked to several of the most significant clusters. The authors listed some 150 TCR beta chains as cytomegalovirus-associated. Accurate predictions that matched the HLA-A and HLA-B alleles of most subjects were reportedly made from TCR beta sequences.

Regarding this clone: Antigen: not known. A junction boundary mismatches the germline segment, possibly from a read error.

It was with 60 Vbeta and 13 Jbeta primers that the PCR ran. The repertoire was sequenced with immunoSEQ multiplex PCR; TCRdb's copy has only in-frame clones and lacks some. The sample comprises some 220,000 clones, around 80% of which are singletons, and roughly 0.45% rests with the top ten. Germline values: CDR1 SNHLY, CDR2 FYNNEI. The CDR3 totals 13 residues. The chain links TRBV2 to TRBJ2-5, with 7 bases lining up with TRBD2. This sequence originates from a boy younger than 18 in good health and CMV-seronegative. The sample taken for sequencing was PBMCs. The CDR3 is CAGRIGEGETQYF. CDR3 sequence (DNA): TGTGCCGGCAGAATAGGGGAGGGGGAGACCCAGTACTTC.